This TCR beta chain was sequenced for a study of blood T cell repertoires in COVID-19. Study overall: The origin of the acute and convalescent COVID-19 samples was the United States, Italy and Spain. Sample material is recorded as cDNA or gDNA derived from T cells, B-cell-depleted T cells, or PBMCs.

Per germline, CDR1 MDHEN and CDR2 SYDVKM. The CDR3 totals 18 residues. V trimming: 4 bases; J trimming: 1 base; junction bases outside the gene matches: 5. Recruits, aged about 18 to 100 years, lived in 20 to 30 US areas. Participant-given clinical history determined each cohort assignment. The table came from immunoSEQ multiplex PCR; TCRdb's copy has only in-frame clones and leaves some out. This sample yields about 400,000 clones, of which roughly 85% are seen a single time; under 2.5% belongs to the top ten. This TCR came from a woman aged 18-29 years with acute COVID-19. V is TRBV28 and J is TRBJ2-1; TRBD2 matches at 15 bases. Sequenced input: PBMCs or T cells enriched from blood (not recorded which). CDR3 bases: TGTGCCAGCAGTTCCGGACTAGCGGGAGGGCCTTCCTACAATGAGCAGTTCTTC. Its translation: CASSSGLAGGPSYNEQFF.